This entry is about one TCR beta chain. This specimen comes from a study of technical replicates of blood from several donors. This CDR3 region has 14 residues. The V gene's germline CDR1 is MGHRA and CDR2 YSYEKL. V was clipped by 4 bases and J by 9 bases, with 16 bases between them. Assay: immunoSEQ multiplex PCR; the TCRdb copy retains only in-frame clones and omits some. This sample yields some 94,000 clones, of which approximately 95% are seen a single time; approximately 0.35% belongs to the top ten. V is TRBV4-1 and J is TRBJ2-1; D is perhaps TRBD1 (5 bases). This TCR was sampled from a human donor in good health. Sequencing was done on a sample of T cells isolated from PBMCs. CDR3 sequence reads: CASSLPQQVGEQFF. The CDR3 nucleotides read TGCGCCAGCAGCCTCCCCCAACAGGTGGGTGAGCAGTTCTTC.